What follows are 7 T cell receptor beta chains derived from one specimen sequenced in a study of cytotoxic CD8 clonotypes in ibrutinib-treated CLL. Some clones are missing from TCRdb's copy, which holds only in-frame ones; the method was immunoSEQ multiplex PCR. The sample contains about 300,000 clones, roughly three quarters of which appear only once. The sequencing here drew on PBMCs, taken at disease progression, from a patient treated with ibrutinib. Every receptor here comes from a human donor with chronic lymphocytic leukemia.

V and J are TRBV28 and TRBJ2-3, with D unresolved. This CDR3 region has 13 residues. Trimming took 5 bases from V and 2 from J, leaving 8 bases between them. CDR1 is MDHEN and CDR2 is SYDVKM in the germline V gene. The CDR3 bases are TGTGCCAGCAGTCCCCGGGTCACAGATACGCAGTATTTT. This gives the protein CASSPRVTDTQYF. The full variable domain, completed using reference TRBV28 and TRBJ2-3, is DVKVTQSSRYLVKRTGEKVFLECVQDMDHENMFWYRQDPGLGLRLIYFSYDVKMKEKGDIPEGYSVSREKKERFSLILESASTNQTSMYLCASSPRVTDTQYFGPGTRLTVL.

This clone turned up a few times. The chain employs TRBV6-5 and TRBJ2-7; 12 bases are shared with TRBD2. The CDR3 has 15 amino acids. Germline CDR1 reads MNHEY; CDR2 reads SVGAGI. V lost 6 bases to trimming and J lost 7 bases; unmatched junction nucleotides: 10. The CDR3 here is CASSLRLAGVNEQYF. Here the CDR3 DNA reads TGTGCCAGCAGCCTAAGACTAGCGGGAGTAAATGAGCAGTACTTC.

This clone has a handful of counts. The rearrangement links TRBV6-1 to TRBJ1-2; possible D gene TRBD1, 5 bases. V shed 1 base and J shed 8 bases, with 11 bases lying between them. The germline gives CDR1 MNHNS, CDR2 SASEGT. This CDR3 is built from 13 residues. The CDR3 loop is CASSEGGVLGYTF. CDR3 DNA sequence: TGTGCCAGCAGTGAAGGAGGGGTACTCGGCTACACCTTC.

The chain has TRBV9 and TRBJ2-5, with 7 bases aligning to TRBD1. Germline loops: CDR1 SGDLS, CDR2 YYNGEE. V lost 4 bases to trimming and J lost 4 bases; unmatched junction nucleotides: 10. The CDR3 is 15 amino acids. CDR3 nucleotide sequence: TGTGCCAGCAGCAAAGGGGGCGCCGCGGGAGAGACCCAGTACTTC. It codes for CASSKGGAAGETQYF.

The CDR3 DNA is TGTGCCAGCAGTTGGGGCAGGGGCCAGATCTTTGAGACCCAGTACTTC. Translation: CASSWGRGQIFETQYF. The chain links TRBV28 to TRBJ2-5; TRBD1 is a possible D gene (6 bases). V was pared by 4 bases and J by 5 bases, with 20 bases between. The CDR3 is 16 amino acids. Germline V gene sequence: CDR1 MDHEN, CDR2 SYDVKM.

The genes are TRBV6-6 and TRBJ1-4; D remains ambiguous. There are 12 residues in the CDR3. V lost 6 bases and J 4 bases, leaving 6 bases between the germline ends. Germline V CDR1 and CDR2: MNHNY, SVGAGI (reference sequence). CDR3 residues: CASSPLNEKLFF. Here the CDR3 DNA reads TGTGCCAGCAGCCCTCTTAATGAAAAACTGTTTTTT.

The chain combines TRBV29-1 with TRBJ2-3, with no clear D. This CDR3 spans 12 amino acids. The germline CDR1 and CDR2 sequences are SQVTM and ANQGSEA. Trimming stripped 3 bases from V and 1 base from J, with 5 bases between. CDR3 in DNA: TGCAGCGTTGACAGTGGCACAGATACGCAGTATTTT. Translated: CSVDSGTDTQYF.